This passage covers 31 T cell receptor beta chains from one sample sequenced in a study of neurological immune-mediated disorders. A single record per CDR3 protein comes from TCRdb applying MiXCR to the 5' RACE reads. The sample shows more than 15,000 distinct CDR3 sequences, about 14% of them seen only once. The sample comprised CD4+ T cells from blood. All receptors come from a woman aged 55-69 years with HTLV-1-associated myelopathy (HAM/TSP).

This clonotype was seen more than once but under ten times. The chain couples TRBV30 to TRBJ1-1; D gene unclear. V lost 3 bases and J lost 5, with 13 bases in between. The CDR3 has 13 residues. Germline V gives CDR1 GTSNPN, CDR2 SVGIG (reference sequence). CDR3 nucleotide sequence: TGTGCCTGGAGCCTGAATATGGGGACTGAAGCTTTCTTT. It is translated as CAWSLNMGTEAFF.

This clonotype was counted ten times or more. The chain couples TRBV5-1 to TRBJ2-5; 11 bases line up with TRBD2. Germline V gene data show CDR1 as SGHRS and CDR2 as YFSETQ. V was clipped by 3 bases and J by 2 bases; unmatched bases: 3. CDR3 length: 15 amino acids. DNA for the CDR3: TGCGCCAGCAGCTGGTCTAGCGGGGGGCAAGAGACCCAGTACTTC. It specifies CASSWSSGGQETQYF.

At least ten counts were recorded for this clonotype. This chain joins TRBV5-5 and TRBJ1-1; the match to TRBD1 covers 7 bases. The CDR3 consists of 14 residues. Germline values: CDR1 SGHKS, CDR2 YYEKEE (reference sequence). Trimming took 2 bases from V and 4 from J; bases not matched to a gene: 5. CDR3 in amino acids: CASSLGQGGTEAFF. The CDR3 DNA follows: TGTGCCAGCAGCTTAGGGCAGGGGGGCACTGAAGCTTTCTTT.

This clonotype was counted ten times or more. The V and J genes are TRBV5-1 and TRBJ2-7; tentatively, D is TRBD2 (7 bases). In germline, CDR1 is SGHRS, CDR2 YFSETQ. The CDR3 is made up of 13 amino acids. The ends were cut back, 4 bases at V and 5 bases at J, with 13 bases in the middle. CDR3 sequence: CASSHGGLDEQYF. In DNA form, the CDR3 reads TGCGCCAGCAGCCACGGGGGGCTCGACGAGCAGTACTTC.

This clonotype was picked up a small number of times. The chain uses TRBV4-1 and TRBJ2-7; perhaps D is TRBD1 or TRBD2 (6 bases each). This CDR3 contains 15 residues. Per germline, CDR1 MGHRA and CDR2 YSYEKL. V lost 0 bases to trimming and J lost 3 bases, with 12 bases between them. This chain's CDR3 is CASSQERGQGYEQYF. In DNA form, the CDR3 reads TGCGCCAGCAGCCAAGAGCGGGGACAAGGCTACGAGCAGTACTTC.

This clonotype was seen repeatedly, ten times or more. This chain joins TRBV6-2 or TRBV6-3 and TRBJ2-1; 12 nucleotides align to TRBD2. Per germline, CDR1 MNHEY and CDR2 SVGEGT. After removal of 7 bases from V and 7 bases from J, the junction contained 11 bases not matched to a gene. The CDR3 is 16 amino acids. CDR3 DNA sequence: TGTGCCAGCACCTCACGCCTAGCGGGGGGGCCGAATGAGCAGTTCTTC. Its translation is CASTSRLAGGPNEQFF.

This clonotype was seen many times. The chain couples TRBV20-1 to TRBJ2-7, with TRBD2 identical over 9 bases. The V and J ends lost 0 bases and 3 bases, in that order; junction bases with no gene match: 6. Germline CDR1 reads DFQATT; CDR2 reads SNEGSKA (reference sequence). The CDR3 has 15 residues. The CDR3: CSARDRLAAGYEQYF. CDR3 DNA sequence: TGCAGTGCTAGAGATCGACTAGCGGCGGGCTACGAGCAGTACTTC.

This chain links TRBV20-1 with TRBJ2-1; possibly TRBD1 for D (5 bases). The CDR3 length is 15 residues. V was trimmed by 2 bases and J by 0 bases, leaving 11 bases between them. Germline V gene lookup returns CDR1 DFQATT and CDR2 SNEGSKA (reference sequence). DNA for the CDR3: TGCAGTGCTAGACGCCGACAGACCTCCTACAATGAGCAGTTCTTC. Amino acid sequence: CSARRRQTSYNEQFF.

In its sample, this clonotype ranks as medium-sized. The gene calls are TRBV7-2 and TRBJ2-6; 7 nucleotides line up with TRBD1. This CDR3 is 15 amino acids long. The germline V gene encodes CDR1 SGHTA and CDR2 FQGNSA. The V and J ends lost 4 bases and 3 bases, in that order; junction bases with no gene match: 3. The CDR3 DNA follows: TGTGCCAGCAGCTCGACAGGGTTTGGGGCCAACGTCCTGACTTTC. Encoded protein: CASSSTGFGANVLTF.

The CDR3 sequence is CSVESGGETKYF. CDR3 coding DNA: TGCAGCGTTGAGAGTGGGGGGGAGACCAAATACTTC. J is TRBJ2-5 and V is TRBV29-1; 7 bases are a match to TRBD2. CDR3 length: 12 residues. The V segment lost 3 bases and the J segment 14 bases; nucleotides outside the gene matches: 12. The germline gives CDR1 SQVTM, CDR2 ANQGSEA. The whole variable domain, remainder taken from reference TRBV29-1 and TRBJ2-5, is SAVISQKPSRDICQRGTSLTIQCQVDSQVTMMFWYRQQPGQSLTLIATANQGSEATYESGFVIDKFPISRPNLTFSTLTVSNMSPEDSSIYLCSVESGGETKYFGPGTRLLVL.

The sample holds many counts of this clonotype. V and J are TRBV6-5 and TRBJ1-1; D gene unclear. Germline V CDR1 and CDR2: MNHEY, SVGAGI. This CDR3 region has 13 residues. Trimming shortened V by 6 bases and J by 4 bases, and 12 bases separated the two germline ends. The CDR3 nucleotides read TGTGCCAGCAGACAAGGGTTAGGCACTGAAGCTTTCTTT. Translated: CASRQGLGTEAFF.

This clonotype was detected ten times or more. The rearrangement uses TRBV20-1 and TRBJ2-7; perhaps TRBD2 as D (5 bases). CDR3 length equals 12 residues. V shed 1 base and J shed 3 bases, with 7 bases lying between them. Germline CDR1 reads DFQATT; CDR2 reads SNEGSKA (reference sequence). CDR3 loop: CSARGGFYEQYF. CDR3 DNA: TGCAGTGCTAGAGGAGGGTTCTACGAGCAGTACTTC.

This clonotype showed up many times. V gene TRBV29-1 combines with J gene TRBJ2-1, with TRBD1 identical over 11 bases. The ends lost 7 bases at V and 7 bases at J; junction bases unmatched: 6. Germline V gene sequence: CDR1 SQVTM, CDR2 ANQGSEA. CDR3 length: 13 residues. The CDR3 nucleotides read TGCAGCGCCGGACAGGGGGCTCCTAATGAGCAGTTCTTC. Its protein product is CSAGQGAPNEQFF.

This clonotype was observed many times. V usage is TRBV6-5 and J usage is TRBJ1-2, with 7 bases identical to TRBD1. CDR3 length: 14 residues. J gave up 1 base and V 6 bases, and 5 bases lay outside the gene matches. CDR1 is MNHEY and CDR2 is SVGAGI in the germline V gene. The CDR3 DNA reads TGTGCCAGCAGGCGGGACAGCCTTAACTATGGCTACACCTTC. It specifies CASRRDSLNYGYTF.

This clonotype was observed many times. The chain is built from TRBV6-1 and TRBJ2-6; 8 nucleotides agree with TRBD2. Germline CDR1 MNHNS, CDR2 SASEGT. The CDR3 runs 16 residues. Germline trimming cut 10 bases from V and 1 base from J; bases unmatched to any gene: 9. CDR3 bases: TGTGCCACCATTGCCGGGACTAGTTCTGGGGCCAACGTCCTGACTTTC. It encodes CATIAGTSSGANVLTF.

There are many counts of this clonotype. The rearrangement joins TRBV11-3 to TRBJ2-2; maybe TRBD2 (6 bases). The V gene lost 5 bases and the J gene lost 7 bases, with 17 bases spanning the gap. Germline CDR1 SGHNT, CDR2 YENEEA. This CDR3 comprises 15 residues. DNA of the CDR3: TGTGCCAGCAGCCTAGTCGGGAGTTCGGTCGGGGAGCTGTTTTTT. This encodes CASSLVGSSVGELFF.

The sample holds many counts of this clonotype. The chain carries TRBV20-1 and TRBJ1-5, with 9 positions matching TRBD1. Looked up from germline, CDR1 is DFQATT and CDR2 is SNEGSKA (reference sequence). V lost 6 bases and J lost 2; bases outside the gene matches: 11. This CDR3 contains 16 residues. The CDR3, as DNA: TGCAGTGCCCCAATCGCGGACAGGGGTGGCAATCAGCCCCAGCATTTT. It yields the protein CSAPIADRGGNQPQHF.

The chain is built from TRBV4-3 and TRBJ2-7; 10 positions agree with TRBD2. Trimming removed 4 bases from V and 3 bases from J; junction bases left unmatched: 6. Germline V gives CDR1 LGHNA, CDR2 YSLEER. CDR3 length: 15 amino acids. In DNA form, the CDR3 reads TGCGCCAGCAGCCGGGCCACTAGCGGGAACTACGAGCAGTACTTC. Protein: CASSRATSGNYEQYF.

This clonotype came up many times. The chain combines TRBV7-2 with TRBJ2-5, with TRBD1 matching 9 bases. Germline V gene data show CDR1 as SGHTA and CDR2 as FQGNSA. Germline trimming cut 5 bases from V and 5 bases from J; bases unmatched to any gene: 6. CDR3 length equals 14 residues. The CDR3 nucleotides are TGTGCCAGCAGCCCGGGACAGGGCATCGAGACCCAGTACTTC. Translation: CASSPGQGIETQYF. Full variable domain (missing parts from reference TRBV7-2 and TRBJ2-5): GAGVSQSPSNKVTEKGKDVELRCDPISGHTALYWYRQSLGQGLEFLIYFQGNSAPDKSGLPSDRFSAERTGGSVSTLTIQRTQQEDSAVYLCASSPGQGIETQYFGPGTRLLVL.

By share of the sample, this clonotype is medium-sized. The chain employs TRBV6-2 or TRBV6-3 and TRBJ2-2, with D uncertain. Germline values: CDR1 MNHEY, CDR2 SVGEGT. V dropped 2 bases and J dropped 7 bases, with 5 bases sitting between them. CDR3 length equals 12 residues. CDR3 DNA sequence: TGTGCCAGCAGTTACGAGGTCGGGGAGCTGTTTTTT. Residues: CASSYEVGELFF.

This clonotype was counted ten times or more. The gene calls are TRBV7-9 and TRBJ2-1; 7 nucleotides align to TRBD2. The germline V gene encodes CDR1 SEHNR and CDR2 FQNEAQ (reference sequence). CDR3 size: 16 residues. The J segment lost 1 base and the V segment lost 5 bases, leaving 8 bases of the junction unmatched. The CDR3, as DNA: TGTGCCAGCAGCCCGGGGGGTGGAGGGTCCTACAATGAGCAGTTCTTC. Translated: CASSPGGGGSYNEQFF. The full variable domain, in which reference TRBV7-9 and TRBJ2-1 provide the parts outside the CDR3, is DTGVSQNPRHKITKRGQNVTFRCDPISEHNRLYWYRQTLGQGPEFLTYFQNEAQLEKSRLLSDRFSAERPKGSFSTLEIQRTEQGDSAMYLCASSPGGGGSYNEQFFGPGTRLTVL.

This clonotype came up many times. The chain employs TRBV7-2 and TRBJ1-3; no reliable D call. CDR1 and CDR2 from the germline V gene are SGHTA and FQGNSA. CDR3 length equals 13 residues. Trimming left V 4 bases short and J 4 bases short, with 8 bases between. The CDR3 loop is CASSSNPGNTIYF. The DNA for the CDR3 is TGTGCCAGCAGCTCTAACCCGGGAAACACCATATATTTT.

As to this clonotype: Mismatch with germline at one junction end may stem from a read error. The chain combines TRBV20-1 with TRBJ2-3; perhaps TRBD1 as D (5 bases). CDR3 length: 14 amino acids. Germline-derived CDR1 and CDR2 are DFQATT and SNEGSKA (reference sequence). The CDR3 DNA sequence: TGTAGTGCTAGGGGCGGACCTAGAACAGATACGCAGTATTTT. It is translated as CSARGGPRTDTQYF.

This clonotype was detected ten times or more. The CDR3 DNA reads TGTGCCAGCAGCTTTGGGCTAGCAACAGATACGCAGTATTTT. It yields the protein CASSFGLATDTQYF. This rearrangement joins TRBV7-2 to TRBJ2-3, with D possibly being TRBD2 (5 bases). The CDR3 runs 14 residues. V dropped 3 bases and J dropped 3 bases, with 10 bases sitting between them. Per the germline V gene, CDR1 is SGHTA and CDR2 is FQGNSA.

Sample share makes this clonotype medium-sized (0.01 to 0.1%). This chain connects TRBV9 to TRBJ2-2, with 10 bases lining up with TRBD1. The CDR3 has 16 residues. Trimming cost V 3 bases and J 0 bases; bases outside gene matches: 2. CDR1 and CDR2 from the germline V gene are SGDLS and YYNGEE. The CDR3 DNA reads as TGTGCCAGCAGCGACGGACAGGGGGCGAACACCGGGGAGCTGTTTTTT. This gives the protein CASSDGQGANTGELFF.

This clonotype was picked up many times. The CDR3 here is CSARLAGKYEQYF. The CDR3 region has the DNA TGCAGTGCGAGACTAGCGGGAAAGTACGAGCAGTACTTC. The chain links TRBV20-1 to TRBJ2-7; 11 bases fit TRBD2. The V gene end was trimmed by 6 bases and the J gene end by 4 bases; junction bases not matched to a gene: 5. Germline V gives CDR1 DFQATT, CDR2 SNEGSKA (reference sequence). The CDR3 spans 13 residues.

This clonotype came up many times. The rearrangement uses TRBV9 and TRBJ1-5; the D gene is possibly TRBD1 (6 bases). The V gene's germline CDR1 is SGDLS and CDR2 YYNGEE. The CDR3 is 14 amino acids. V lost 4 bases and J lost 4, with 12 bases in between. CDR3 sequence (DNA): TGTGCCAGCAGCCCCCGACAGGAAAATCAGCCCCAGCATTTT. This codes for CASSPRQENQPQHF.

By share, this clonotype counts as medium-sized (0.01 to 0.1%). The chain has TRBV25-1 and TRBJ2-7; D is possibly TRBD1 or TRBD2 (5 bases each). The CDR3 is made up of 15 amino acids. Germline CDR1 is MGHDK and CDR2 is SYGVNS. The germline V and J ends were trimmed by 2 bases and 0 bases, with 11 bases remaining between them. The CDR3 DNA reads TGTGCCAGCAGTGAAGGGGGAGTGAGCTCCTACGAGCAGTACTTC. Translating it yields CASSEGGVSSYEQYF.

In its sample, this clonotype was seen many times. The V call is TRBV3-1, the J call TRBJ1-6; 7 positions match TRBD1. The junction had 3 bases not matched to a gene; V was cut back by 5 bases and J by 8 bases. The germline CDR1 and CDR2 sequences are LGHDT and YNNKEL (reference sequence). CDR3 length: 13 amino acids. Written as DNA, the CDR3 is TGTGCCAGCAGCGACAGGGTGTATTCACCCCTCCACTTT. Its protein product is CASSDRVYSPLHF.

This clonotype was observed many times. The gene calls are TRBV27 and TRBJ2-4, with 12 nucleotides matching TRBD1. CDR1 is MNHEY, CDR2 SMNVEV, per germline (reference sequence). J gave up 6 bases and V 6 bases, and 6 bases lay outside the gene matches. This CDR3 contains 15 residues. CDR3 sequence: CASSQGTGGRNIQYF. In DNA form, the CDR3 reads TGTGCCAGCAGCCAAGGGACAGGGGGCAGAAACATTCAGTACTTC.

In this sample, this clonotype turned up many times. The rearrangement uses TRBV3-1 and TRBJ1-1, with a tentative D call TRBD1 (6 bases). In germline, CDR1 is LGHDT, CDR2 YNNKEL (reference sequence). The ends were cut back, 1 base at V and 10 bases at J, with 10 bases in the middle. The CDR3 runs to 12 residues. DNA for the CDR3: TGTGCCAGCAGCCAAGTGGAGGGGGGAGCTTTCTTT. This gives the protein CASSQVEGGAFF. The full variable domain, with the rest looked up from reference TRBV3-1 and TRBJ1-1, is DTAVSQTPKYLVTQMGNDKSIKCEQNLGHDTMYWYKQDSKKFLKIMFSYNNKELIINETVPNRFSPKSPDKAHLNLHINSLELGDSAVYFCASSQVEGGAFFGQGTRLTVV.